A single sample gave rise to the 30 T cell receptor beta chains below, sequenced in a study of blood T cell repertoires in COVID-19. Method: immunoSEQ multiplex PCR; TCRdb's copy keeps in-frame clones and lacks some. The sample shows roughly 49,000 clones, roughly nine tenths of them seen only once. Specimen: peripheral blood. Receptor source: a man in his 60s with active COVID-19.

The chain links TRBV2 to TRBJ1-1, with 7 bases matching TRBD1. The trim removed 5 bases at V and 3 bases at J, leaving 6 bases unmatched. Germline V gene data show CDR1 as SNHLY and CDR2 as FYNNEI. CDR3 length: 14 amino acids. The chain's CDR3 is CASSLTGKDTEAFF. Here the CDR3 DNA reads TGTGCCAGCAGTCTGACAGGGAAGGACACTGAAGCTTTCTTT.

This rearrangement joins TRBV6-2 or TRBV6-3 to TRBJ2-3; no firm D call. The ends were cut back, 2 bases at V and 1 base at J, with 7 bases in the middle. Germline loops: CDR1 MNHEY, CDR2 SVGEGT. The CDR3 is 14 residues long. DNA for the CDR3: TGTGCCAGCAGTTACCCGAGCCGCACAGATACGCAGTATTTT. Protein product: CASSYPSRTDTQYF.

The rearrangement links TRBV27 to TRBJ2-6, with D tentatively TRBD1 (6 bases). Trimming took off 6 bases at V and 5 bases at J, with 17 bases between the two ends. The germline V gene encodes CDR1 MNHEY and CDR2 SMNVEV (reference sequence). The CDR3 consists of 16 residues. CDR3 sequence (DNA): TGTGCCAGCAGGAACAGGGCCTTACTCTGGGCCAACGTCCTGACTTTC. Its translation: CASRNRALLWANVLTF.

This clone showed up just once. In nucleotides, the CDR3 is TGTGCCAGCAGTTCCGAATCGGGGTCCGAGCAGTACTTC. Translation: CASSSESGSEQYF. The chain has TRBV2 and TRBJ2-7; maybe TRBD2 (5 bases). The germline CDR1 and CDR2 sequences are SNHLY and FYNNEI. The CDR3 is made up of 13 amino acids. The V and J ends lost 5 bases and 6 bases respectively, with 14 bases between them.

The chain has TRBV9 and TRBJ2-1; 7 bases fit TRBD2. This CDR3 has 15 amino acids. V lost 6 bases and J lost 6; bases outside the gene matches: 12. From germline, CDR1 is SGDLS and CDR2 YYNGEE. The CDR3 nucleotides read TGTGCCAGCACGGCGGGAGCGGGTAGAGGCAATGAGCAGTTCTTC. It translates to CASTAGAGRGNEQFF.

This clone was observed once. For the CDR3, the DNA is TGTGCCAGCAGCCCGGCGGGAGGGTGGGAGACCCAGTACTTC. Encoded protein: CASSPAGGWETQYF. This chain connects TRBV7-8 to TRBJ2-5, with 9 bases identical to TRBD2. The CDR3 sequence is 14 residues long. The germline gives CDR1 SGHVS, CDR2 FQNEAQ. The J segment lost 5 bases and the V segment lost 5 bases, leaving 6 bases of the junction unmatched.

V gene TRBV11-2 combines with J gene TRBJ2-7; possibly TRBD1 for D (6 bases). The CDR3 has 14 residues. V was shortened by 7 bases and J by 0 bases, with 13 bases between the two germline ends. The germline V gene has CDR1 SGHAT and CDR2 FQNNGV. The CDR3 protein is CASKLRDTSYEQYF. CDR3 in DNA: TGTGCCAGCAAACTCCGGGACACCTCCTACGAGCAGTACTTC.

The chain combines TRBV10-3 with TRBJ1-2, with D hard to call. The V end was cut by 0 bases, the J end by 2 bases, with 7 bases between. Per the germline V gene, CDR1 is ENHRY and CDR2 is SYGVKD. This CDR3 is 14 amino acids long. CDR3 DNA sequence: TGTGCCATCAGTGAGTCGATTGAGAACTATGGCTACACCTTC. Translated: CAISESIENYGYTF.

This sequence joins TRBV9 and TRBJ2-3; 7 bases fit TRBD2. Per germline, CDR1 SGDLS and CDR2 YYNGEE. Trimming at V came to 2 bases and at J to 9 bases, leaving 3 bases not matched to a gene. The CDR3 runs to 12 residues. The CDR3 nucleotides are TGTGCCAGCAGCGTCGGCGGGAGAACGCAGTATTTT. It is translated as CASSVGGRTQYF.

V and J are TRBV9 and TRBJ2-1, with D unclear. The CDR3 runs to 14 residues. Trimming removed 0 bases at V and 4 bases at J, with 8 bases between. From germline, CDR1 is SGDLS and CDR2 YYNGEE. The CDR3 is CASSVVSEYNEQFF. CDR3 sequence (DNA): TGTGCCAGCAGCGTAGTGTCAGAATACAATGAGCAGTTCTTC.

The chain couples TRBV19 to TRBJ2-1; D remains ambiguous. Trimming took off 9 bases at V and 2 bases at J, with 8 bases between the two ends. Germline-derived CDR1 and CDR2 are LNHDA and SQIVND (reference sequence). The CDR3 is made up of 12 amino acids. CDR3 in amino acids: CARDLAYNEQFF. The CDR3 DNA is TGTGCCAGAGACTTGGCCTACAATGAGCAGTTCTTC.

V is TRBV28 and J is TRBJ1-3, with D maybe TRBD1 (5 bases). The CDR3 is 14 amino acids. Germline CDR1 MDHEN, CDR2 SYDVKM. Deletions cut 6 bases from V and 2 bases from J, with 11 bases between. For the CDR3, the DNA is TGTGCCAGCAGCCGCGACAGACCTGGAAACACCATATATTTT. It translates to CASSRDRPGNTIYF.

J is TRBJ2-7 and V is TRBV7-2; 15 nucleotides align to TRBD2. The junction had 8 bases not matched to a gene; V was cut back by 4 bases and J by 1 base. From germline, CDR1 is SGHTA and CDR2 FQGNSA. This CDR3 contains 18 residues. CDR3 coding DNA: TGTGCCAGCAGCTCCCCCCGGGGACTAGCGGGAGGTTCCTACGAGCAGTACTTC. This translates into CASSSPRGLAGGSYEQYF.

The V gene is TRBV2, the J gene TRBJ2-2; 9 bases agree with TRBD1. Germline loops: CDR1 SNHLY, CDR2 FYNNEI. V trimming: 4 bases; J trimming: 5 bases; junction bases outside the gene matches: 8. The CDR3 sequence is 16 residues long. The CDR3 here is CASSVTGTGRTGELFF. CDR3 nucleotide sequence: TGTGCCAGCAGTGTAACCGGGACAGGGAGGACCGGGGAGCTGTTTTTT.

The chain joins TRBV2 to TRBJ1-2; maybe TRBD1 (6 bases). The germline gives CDR1 SNHLY, CDR2 FYNNEI. The CDR3 totals 14 residues. V lost 6 bases, J lost 2 bases, and 13 bases lay in between. The chain's CDR3 is CASRDTGINYGYTF. The CDR3 DNA sequence: TGTGCCAGCAGAGATACAGGGATCAACTATGGCTACACCTTC.

V and J are TRBV6-5 and TRBJ2-3; TRBD2 is a possible D gene (5 bases). Trimming removed 6 bases from V and 1 base from J, with 5 bases in between. The CDR3 totals 12 residues. Germline CDR1 MNHEY, CDR2 SVGAGI. Here the CDR3 DNA reads TGTGCCAGCAGGGGAGGCACAGATACGCAGTATTTT. Translation gives CASRGGTDTQYF.

This sequence joins TRBV7-2 and TRBJ1-4, with a weak D call TRBD1 (5 bases). Germline assignment: CDR1 SGHTA and CDR2 FQGNSA. CDR3 length: 15 amino acids. V lost 5 bases to trimming and J lost 5 bases, with 15 bases between them. The DNA for the CDR3 is TGTGCCAGCAGCCCGACCAGGGAATCCAATGAAAAACTGTTTTTT. Protein product: CASSPTRESNEKLFF.

The chain recombines TRBV7-2 with TRBJ1-1; D may be TRBD1 (6 bases). CDR1 SGHTA and CDR2 FQGNSA come from the germline V gene. This CDR3 spans 13 amino acids. Deletions cut 4 bases from V and 3 bases from J, with 9 bases between. DNA for the CDR3: TGTGCCAGCAGCTCCACAGGGTACACTGAAGCTTTCTTT. It encodes CASSSTGYTEAFF.

The J gene is TRBJ2-1, the V gene TRBV7-2; 7 nucleotides align to TRBD2. The CDR3 contains 15 residues. With V trimmed by 1 base and J by 9 bases, 9 bases remained unmatched. Germline V gene data show CDR1 as SGHTA and CDR2 as FQGNSA. DNA of the CDR3: TGTGCCAGCAGCTTAGAGGGGAGGGTTTGGGCTGAGCAGTTCTTC. Its protein is CASSLEGRVWAEQFF.

On this clone: Other DNA variants within this sample encode the same CDR3. This chain links TRBV12-5 with TRBJ2-1; D uncertain. The CDR3 length is 16 residues. Trimming took 1 base from V and 1 from J, leaving 11 bases between them. Germline CDR1 and CDR2: LGHNT and FRNRAP. The DNA of the CDR3 is TGTGCTAGTGGTTTGGGGGCAGGCCAGTCCTACAATGAGCAGTTCTTC. Its protein is CASGLGAGQSYNEQFF. Looking up the rest from reference TRBV12-5 and TRBJ2-1 gives the full variable domain: DARVTQTPRHKVTEMGQEVTMRCQPILGHNTVFWYRQTMMQGLELLAYFRNRAPLDDSGMPKDRFSAEMPDATLATLKIQPSEPRDSAVYFCASGLGAGQSYNEQFFGPGTRLTVL.

The V and J genes are TRBV7-2 and TRBJ2-5; D remains unclear. The germline V gene has CDR1 SGHTA and CDR2 FQGNSA. Trimming cost V 5 bases and J 5 bases, with 9 bases left between them. This CDR3 region has 12 residues. Here the CDR3 reads CASSSLRETQYF. CDR3 sequence (DNA): TGTGCCAGCAGCAGCTTACGGGAGACCCAGTACTTC. Together with reference TRBV7-2 and TRBJ2-5, the CDR3 gives the full variable domain: GAGVSQSPSNKVTEKGKDVELRCDPISGHTALYWYRQSLGQGLEFLIYFQGNSAPDKSGLPSDRFSAERTGGSVSTLTIQRTQQEDSAVYLCASSSLRETQYFGPGTRLLVL.

The chain joins TRBV5-5 to TRBJ2-1; D perhaps matches TRBD1 (6 bases). This CDR3 has 15 residues. V was clipped by 2 bases and J by 3 bases, with 12 bases between them. CDR1 is SGHKS and CDR2 is YYEKEE in the germline V gene (reference sequence). This chain's CDR3 is CASSFDRIVYNEQFF. Written as DNA, the CDR3 is TGTGCCAGCAGCTTTGACAGGATTGTCTACAATGAGCAGTTCTTC.

The rearrangement joins TRBV6-5 to TRBJ2-7; 10 nucleotides match TRBD1. This CDR3 comprises 16 residues. The trim removed 0 bases at V and 0 bases at J, leaving 2 bases unmatched. Germline CDR1 MNHEY, CDR2 SVGAGI. The CDR3 here is CASSYSGTGVSYEQYF. CDR3 nucleotides: TGTGCCAGCAGTTACTCCGGGACAGGGGTCTCCTACGAGCAGTACTTC.

This sequence joins TRBV28 and TRBJ1-4; 9 bases match TRBD1. From germline, CDR1 is MDHEN and CDR2 SYDVKM. The trim removed 4 bases at V and 8 bases at J, leaving 5 bases unmatched. The CDR3 totals 14 residues. The CDR3 spells CASSSPGTGEKLFF. As DNA, the CDR3 is TGTGCCAGCAGTTCCCCCGGGACAGGGGAAAAACTGTTTTTT.

The chain combines TRBV7-2 with TRBJ1-4, with TRBD1 matching 7 bases. The CDR3 has 19 residues. CDR1 and CDR2 from the germline V gene are SGHTA and FQGNSA. The junction had 14 bases not matched to a gene; V was cut back by 1 base and J by 3 bases. The CDR3 DNA is TGTGCCAGCAGCTTAGAGGAGTCCCGGGACAGACTTTCTAATGAAAAACTGTTTTTT. This translates into CASSLEESRDRLSNEKLFF.

The rearrangement uses TRBV10-3 and TRBJ2-3, with TRBD2 matching 9 bases. This CDR3 contains 14 residues. The trim removed 7 bases at V and 3 bases at J, leaving 5 bases unmatched. The germline V gene encodes CDR1 ENHRY and CDR2 SYGVKD. The CDR3 reads CAIMRAGGTDTQYF. DNA for the CDR3: TGTGCCATCATGAGAGCGGGAGGAACAGATACGCAGTATTTT.

The chain employs TRBV4-3 and TRBJ1-1; no clear D gene. Trimming took 0 bases from V and 2 from J, leaving 7 bases between them. The CDR3 extends over 14 amino acids. Germline CDR1 reads LGHNA; CDR2 reads YSLEER. CDR3 coding DNA: TGCGCCAGCAGCCAAGATCTCTCCAACACTGAAGCTTTCTTT. Amino acids: CASSQDLSNTEAFF.

The rearrangement uses TRBV5-1 and TRBJ2-1; possible D gene TRBD2, 5 bases. This CDR3 spans 15 amino acids. The germline V and J ends were trimmed by 4 bases and 1 base, with 12 bases remaining between them. CDR1 is SGHRS, CDR2 YFSETQ, per germline. The CDR3 region has the DNA TGCGCCAGCAGCCCGGACTCCCGTTCCTACAATGAGCAGTTCTTC. This encodes CASSPDSRSYNEQFF.

This rearrangement joins TRBV13 to TRBJ2-7, with 7 bases identical to TRBD2. The CDR3 sequence is 12 residues long. Looked up from germline, CDR1 is PRHDT and CDR2 is FYEKMQ (reference sequence). V was clipped by 1 base and J by 9 bases; unmatched bases: 3. The DNA of the CDR3 is TGTGCCAGCAGCTTAGCCCCGGGGGGGCAGTACTTC. This encodes CASSLAPGGQYF.

The chain recombines TRBV2 with TRBJ2-3; D not certain. Germline assignment: CDR1 SNHLY and CDR2 FYNNEI. Deletions cut 7 bases from V and 5 bases from J, with 10 bases between. CDR3 size: 12 residues. The CDR3 DNA sequence: TGTGCCAGCAAAATCTCGGTAGATACGCAGTATTTT. The encoded protein is CASKISVDTQYF.